The next 23 T cell receptor beta chains were all read from a single sample in a study of early T cells in non-severe SARS-CoV-2 infection. TCRdb called the 5' RACE reads again in MiXCR, with one record for every CDR3 protein. The sample includes about 59,000 distinct CDR3 sequences, about 12% of them seen just once. The starting material was whole blood, obtained at baseline. Every receptor here comes from an adult who was a healthcare worker with PCR-confirmed SARS-CoV-2 infection or an uninfected control (not recorded which).

This clonotype showed up just a few times. The V gene is TRBV27, the J gene TRBJ2-7, with TRBD2 matching 7 bases. Per the germline V gene, CDR1 is MNHEY and CDR2 is SMNVEV (reference sequence). CDR3 length: 13 residues. With V trimmed by 8 bases and J by 2 bases, 6 bases remained unmatched. The CDR3 DNA is TGTGCCAGCGGATTAGCGGGCCCCTACGAGCAGTACTTC. Its protein is CASGLAGPYEQYF.

This clonotype was observed many times. The chain carries TRBV12-3 or TRBV12-4 and TRBJ2-7, with 7 bases lining up with TRBD2. Trimming cost V 3 bases and J 0 bases; bases outside gene matches: 2. The CDR3 spans 14 residues. For the CDR3, the DNA is TGTGCCAGCAGTTTCAGCGGGAACTCCTACGAGCAGTACTTC. As protein: CASSFSGNSYEQYF.

The V gene is TRBV6-6, the J gene TRBJ1-1; possible D gene TRBD1, 6 bases. The V gene lost 7 bases and the J gene lost 2 bases, with 17 bases spanning the gap. The CDR3 consists of 15 residues. CDR1 is MNHNY, CDR2 SVGAGI, per germline (reference sequence). The CDR3 loop reads CASTATGSSNTEAFF. Written as DNA, the CDR3 is TGTGCCAGCACTGCTACAGGGTCCTCTAACACTGAAGCTTTCTTT.

This clonotype was seen a handful of times. The chain joins TRBV27 to TRBJ2-3, with D unclear. Trimming pared 3 bases from V and 1 base from J, leaving 5 bases between. From germline, CDR1 is MNHEY and CDR2 SMNVEV (reference sequence). This CDR3 comprises 13 residues. The CDR3 DNA reads as TGTGCCAGCAGTTTTCGGGGCACAGATACGCAGTATTTT. Translating gives CASSFRGTDTQYF.

In its sample, this clonotype was seen many times. CDR3 sequence (DNA): TGCAGCGTTGAAGATCTTACGACGAGTTATGGCTACACCTTC. Translation gives CSVEDLTTSYGYTF. The rearrangement links TRBV29-1 to TRBJ1-2; D is unresolved. Germline V CDR1 and CDR2: SQVTM, ANQGSEA. Trimming cost V 0 bases and J 5 bases, with 13 bases left between them. The length of the CDR3 is 14 residues.

A note on this clonotype: A read error may be the cause here, since a much bigger clone is one base away. The chain recombines TRBV5-1 with TRBJ2-7; 7 positions agree with TRBD1. CDR3 length: 11 residues. In germline, CDR1 is SGHRS, CDR2 YFSETQ. In DNA, the CDR3 is TGCGTCAGCAGCTCGGACAGGCAGATTCACTTC. Translated: CVSSSDRQIHF.

V usage is TRBV27 and J usage is TRBJ2-7; TRBD1 matches 9 bases. The length of the CDR3 is 15 residues. Germline trimming cut 5 bases from V and 6 bases from J; bases unmatched to any gene: 11. CDR1 and CDR2 (germline): MNHEY, SMNVEV (reference sequence). The CDR3 is CASSAGDRVLGEQYF. The DNA of the CDR3 is TGTGCCAGCAGTGCGGGGGACAGGGTATTGGGCGAGCAGTACTTC.

This chain connects TRBV7-9 to TRBJ2-3; a possible D gene is TRBD2 (5 bases). The CDR3 is 12 residues long. Trimming shortened V by 8 bases and J by 4 bases, and 10 bases separated the two germline ends. Germline V CDR1 and CDR2: SEHNR, FQNEAQ (reference sequence). The CDR3 sequence is CASAGASDTQYF. CDR3 DNA sequence: TGTGCCAGCGCGGGTGCTTCAGATACGCAGTATTTT.

The chain is built from TRBV10-1 and TRBJ1-4; tentatively, D is TRBD1 (5 bases). Germline V gene sequence: CDR1 WNHNN, CDR2 SYGVQD (reference sequence). V dropped 0 bases and J dropped 8 bases, with 7 bases sitting between them. The CDR3 has 13 amino acids. Here the CDR3 DNA reads TGCGCCAGCAGTGAGTCGGGGGTCGAAAAACTGTTTTTT. Residues: CASSESGVEKLFF.

This clonotype was seen many times. V gene TRBV7-3 combines with J gene TRBJ2-3, with 13 bases that match TRBD2. The CDR3 consists of 20 residues. V shed 1 base and J 1 base; nucleotides not matched to a gene: 11. Looked up from germline, CDR1 is SGHTA and CDR2 is FQGTGA. In DNA form, the CDR3 reads TGTGCCAGCAGCTTAATCCCCCGGACTAGCGGGGGAAAGGGCACAGATACGCAGTATTTT. Protein sequence: CASSLIPRTSGGKGTDTQYF. The full variable domain, with the rest looked up from reference TRBV7-3 and TRBJ2-3, is GAGVSQTPSNKVTEKGKYVELRCDPISGHTALYWYRQSLGQGPEFLIYFQGTGAADDSGLPNDRFFAVRPEGSVSTLKIQRTERGDSAVYLCASSLIPRTSGGKGTDTQYFGPGTRLTVL.

The V and J genes are TRBV7-8 and TRBJ2-3; 9 positions match TRBD1. This CDR3 is 17 amino acids long. The V segment lost 3 bases and the J segment 5 bases; nucleotides outside the gene matches: 12. Germline V gives CDR1 SGHVS, CDR2 FQNEAQ. The chain's CDR3 is CASSLATGTGNLDTQYF. For the CDR3, the DNA is TGTGCCAGCAGCTTGGCCACCGGGACAGGGAATCTAGATACGCAGTATTTT.

This clonotype was detected only a few times. The chain joins TRBV4-2 to TRBJ1-2; 7 bases line up with TRBD1. This CDR3 is 14 amino acids long. The junction had 6 bases not matched to a gene; V was cut back by 4 bases and J by 4 bases. Per the germline V gene, CDR1 is LGHNA and CDR2 is YNFKEQ. In DNA form, the CDR3 reads TGTGCCAGCAGCCCGGCGAGGGGGCCCTATGGCTACACCTTC. It specifies CASSPARGPYGYTF.

This clonotype has ten or more counts. The J gene is TRBJ2-1, the V gene TRBV28; TRBD2 is a possible D gene (6 bases). Per germline, CDR1 MDHEN and CDR2 SYDVKM. Trimming removed 8 bases at V and 5 bases at J, with 13 bases between. The CDR3 contains 13 residues. The CDR3 DNA reads as TGTGCCAGCCTAGCGCTACTCCACAATGAGCAGTTCTTC. This gives the protein CASLALLHNEQFF.

This clonotype was seen a handful of times. V and J are TRBV27 and TRBJ2-4; tentative D call: TRBD1 (6 bases). Germline V gene lookup returns CDR1 MNHEY and CDR2 SMNVEV (reference sequence). V lost 4 bases and J lost 0, with 10 bases in between. This CDR3 is 15 amino acids long. For the CDR3, the DNA is TGTGCCAGCAGTTCCAACAGGGTAGCCAAAAACATTCAGTACTTC. This sequence encodes CASSSNRVAKNIQYF.

At least ten counts were recorded for this clonotype. The chain recombines TRBV25-1 with TRBJ1-2; D perhaps matches TRBD1 (5 bases). CDR3 length: 14 residues. V was trimmed by 1 base and J by 8 bases, leaving 14 bases between them. Germline CDR1 reads MGHDK; CDR2 reads SYGVNS. The CDR3 DNA follows: TGTGCCAGCAGTGAATTTACAGGCATATGGGGCTACACCTTC. Protein: CASSEFTGIWGYTF.

The genes are TRBV7-2 and TRBJ1-5; 7 positions match TRBD1. V gave up 6 bases and J gave up 0 bases; unmatched junction bases: 8. The germline V gene encodes CDR1 SGHTA and CDR2 FQGNSA. The CDR3 contains 16 residues. CDR3 protein: CASSRDSHYSNQPQHF. The CDR3 region has the DNA TGTGCCAGCAGTCGGGACAGTCACTATAGCAATCAGCCCCAGCATTTT.

This clonotype was observed many times. The J gene is TRBJ2-7, the V gene TRBV7-6; 8 bases map to TRBD2. In germline, CDR1 is SGHVS, CDR2 FNYEAQ. CDR3 length equals 14 residues. V was clipped by 7 bases and J by 5 bases; unmatched bases: 10. The CDR3 DNA follows: TGTGCCAGCAACACTCCCGGGGGGGCTAACGAGCAGTACTTC. This sequence encodes CASNTPGGANEQYF.

The chain links TRBV4-2 to TRBJ2-2; TRBD2 aligns across 8 bases. The length of the CDR3 is 16 residues. Germline loops: CDR1 LGHNA, CDR2 YNFKEQ. With V trimmed by 2 bases and J by 5 bases, 7 bases remained unmatched. The CDR3 DNA reads TGTGCCAGCAGCCAACTTAGCGGGGAGGAGACCGGGGAGCTGTTTTTT. Its translation: CASSQLSGEETGELFF.

The V and J genes are TRBV4-2 and TRBJ2-7, with 11 bases aligning to TRBD2. With V trimmed by 0 bases and J by 2 bases, 0 bases remained unmatched. Germline loops: CDR1 LGHNA, CDR2 YNFKEQ. The CDR3 sequence is 15 residues long. This CDR3 is CASSQDSGGAYEQYF. Written as DNA, the CDR3 is TGTGCCAGCAGCCAAGATAGCGGGGGGGCCTACGAGCAGTACTTC.

V usage is TRBV19 and J usage is TRBJ2-1, with 10 bases that match TRBD2. The CDR3 totals 16 residues. The V gene's germline CDR1 is LNHDA and CDR2 SQIVND (reference sequence). Trimming removed 4 bases from V and 2 bases from J; junction bases left unmatched: 5. The DNA for the CDR3 is TGTGCCAGTAGTACCACGAGCGGGGGGGCCTACAATGAGCAGTTCTTC. Its translation is CASSTTSGGAYNEQFF. The full variable domain, its missing parts supplied by reference TRBV19 and TRBJ2-1, is DGGITQSPKYLFRKEGQNVTLSCEQNLNHDAMYWYRQDPGQGLRLIYYSQIVNDFQKGDIAEGYSVSREKKESFPLTVTSAQKNPTAFYLCASSTTSGGAYNEQFFGPGTRLTVL.

This rearrangement joins TRBV9 to TRBJ1-1; D gene unclear. The germline CDR1 and CDR2 sequences are SGDLS and YYNGEE. Deletions cut 5 bases from V and 0 bases from J, with 14 bases between. The CDR3 extends over 15 amino acids. The CDR3 here is CASSEQDGMNTEAFF. The CDR3 nucleotides read TGTGCCAGCAGTGAGCAGGATGGCATGAACACTGAAGCTTTCTTT.

This chain uses TRBV12-3 or TRBV12-4 with TRBJ1-5, with D perhaps matching TRBD1 (5 bases). The ends were cut back, 5 bases at V and 2 bases at J, with 13 bases in the middle. There are 15 residues in the CDR3. In DNA, the CDR3 is TGTGCCAGCAGTCGACGGCCACAGGGCAATCAGCCCCAGCATTTT. Its translation is CASSRRPQGNQPQHF.

This clonotype was recorded many times. The chain employs TRBV7-2 and TRBJ2-7, with unresolved D. The germline gives CDR1 SGHTA, CDR2 FQGNSA. CDR3 size: 13 residues. The V end lost 1 base, the J end lost 4 bases, and 8 bases lay between the germline ends. The CDR3 nucleotides are TGTGCCAGCAGCTTAGAATGGGGTTACGAGCAGTACTTC. As protein: CASSLEWGYEQYF.